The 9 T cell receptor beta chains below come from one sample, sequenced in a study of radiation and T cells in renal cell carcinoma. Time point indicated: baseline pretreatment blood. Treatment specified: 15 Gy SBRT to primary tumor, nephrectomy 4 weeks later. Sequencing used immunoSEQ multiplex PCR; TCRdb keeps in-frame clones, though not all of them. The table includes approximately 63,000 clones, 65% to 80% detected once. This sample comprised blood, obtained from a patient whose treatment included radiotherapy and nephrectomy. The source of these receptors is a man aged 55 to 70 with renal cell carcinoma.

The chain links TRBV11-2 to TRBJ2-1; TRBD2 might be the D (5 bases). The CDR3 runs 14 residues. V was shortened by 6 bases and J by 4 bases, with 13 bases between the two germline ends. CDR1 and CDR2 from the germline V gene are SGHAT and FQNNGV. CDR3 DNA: TGTGCCAGCAGTTCTAGCAGTTTATACAATGAGCAGTTCTTC. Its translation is CASSSSSLYNEQFF.

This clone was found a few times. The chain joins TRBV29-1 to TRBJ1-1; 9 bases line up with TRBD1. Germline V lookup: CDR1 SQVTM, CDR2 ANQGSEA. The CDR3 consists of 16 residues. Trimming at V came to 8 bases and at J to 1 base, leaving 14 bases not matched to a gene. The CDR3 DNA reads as TGCAGCACCGGACAGGGGTTAATTCGGGGGAACACTGAAGCTTTCTTT. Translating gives CSTGQGLIRGNTEAFF.

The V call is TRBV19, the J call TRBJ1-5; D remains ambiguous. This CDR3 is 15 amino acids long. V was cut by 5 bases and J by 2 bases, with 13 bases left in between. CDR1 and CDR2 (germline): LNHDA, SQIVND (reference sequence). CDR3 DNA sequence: TGTGCCAGTAGTCCCCCCCGGCAGGGCAATCAGCCCCAGCATTTT. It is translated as CASSPPRQGNQPQHF.

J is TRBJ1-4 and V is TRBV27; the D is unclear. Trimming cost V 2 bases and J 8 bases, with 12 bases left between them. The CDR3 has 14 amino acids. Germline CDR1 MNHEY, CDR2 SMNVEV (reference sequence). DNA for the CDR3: TGTGCCAGCAGTTTACCGGGGAGTGGCGAAAAACTGTTTTTT. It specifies CASSLPGSGEKLFF.

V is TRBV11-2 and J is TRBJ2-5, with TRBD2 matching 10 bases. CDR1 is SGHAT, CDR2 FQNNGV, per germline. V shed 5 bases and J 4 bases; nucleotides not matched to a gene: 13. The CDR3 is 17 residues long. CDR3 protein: CASSPQGGSGGRETQYF. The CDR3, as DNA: TGTGCCAGCAGCCCTCAAGGAGGTAGCGGGGGGAGAGAGACCCAGTACTTC.

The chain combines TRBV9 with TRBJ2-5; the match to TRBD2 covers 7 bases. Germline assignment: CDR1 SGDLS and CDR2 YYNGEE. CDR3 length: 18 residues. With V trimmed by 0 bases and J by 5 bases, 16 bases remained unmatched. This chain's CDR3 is CASSVGLAPGGLGETQYF. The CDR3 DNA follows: TGTGCCAGCAGCGTAGGCCTGGCTCCGGGAGGTTTAGGGGAGACCCAGTACTTC.

The CDR3 reads CASSLPPPYAETQYF. The CDR3 nucleotides read TGTGCCAGCAGCTTGCCCCCCCCGTACGCAGAGACCCAGTACTTC. The V call is TRBV11-2, the J call TRBJ2-5, with D unclear. The CDR3 runs to 15 residues. The V end lost 3 bases, the J end lost 4 bases, and 15 bases lay between the germline ends. Germline values: CDR1 SGHAT, CDR2 FQNNGV.

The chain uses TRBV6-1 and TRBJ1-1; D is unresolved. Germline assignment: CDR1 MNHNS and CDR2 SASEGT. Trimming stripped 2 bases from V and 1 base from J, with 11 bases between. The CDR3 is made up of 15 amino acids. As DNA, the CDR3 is TGTGCCAGCAGTGAATTTTGGGCAGCGAACACTGAAGCTTTCTTT. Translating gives CASSEFWAANTEAFF.

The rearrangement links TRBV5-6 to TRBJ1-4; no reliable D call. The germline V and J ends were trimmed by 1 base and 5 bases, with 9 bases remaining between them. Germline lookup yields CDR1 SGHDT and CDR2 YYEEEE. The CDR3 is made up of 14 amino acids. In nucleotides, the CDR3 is TGTGCCAGCAGCTTGAAGCAGGTCAATGAAAAACTGTTTTTT. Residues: CASSLKQVNEKLFF.